This T cell receptor beta chain is from a study of blood T cell repertoires in COVID-19. Study-wide context: T cells, B-cell-depleted T cells, or PBMCs provided the cDNA or gDNA that served as material.

This table comes from immunoSEQ multiplex PCR, and its TCRdb copy is limited to in-frame clones, with some not included. This sample has around 300,000 clones, with about 90% found just once. Enrolled through a virtual design, the participants were between roughly 18 and 95 years of age and came from around 25 US areas. Participants' own reports of clinical history determined their cohort assignment. In Cohort 3, a recovered donor had either two negative PCRs, clearance, or symptom resolution. The CDR3 covers 17 residues. Trimming pared 1 base from V and 2 bases from J, leaving 15 bases between. CDR1 and CDR2 (germline): SGHVS, FQNEAQ.

The chain carries TRBV7-8 and TRBJ1-3; D not certain. This sequence originates from a man aged 25-45 years who had recovered from COVID-19. What was sequenced was PBMCs or T cells enriched from blood (not recorded which). The CDR3, as DNA: TGTGCCAGCAGCTTAGAAGGGTTCTCGGGAGCTGGAAACACCATATATTTT. This gives the protein CASSLEGFSGAGNTIYF.